These T cell receptor beta chains were read from a single sample in a study of CD8 T cells in Susac syndrome. TCRdb redid the calling of the immunoSEQ multiplex PCR reads with MiXCR, one entry per CDR3 protein. The data show about 400,000 distinct CDR3 sequences, more than 80% seen once. Sequencing was done on a sample of CD8+ T cells from PBMCs. The source of these receptors is a human donor with multiple sclerosis. The CDR3 runs from the conserved cysteine through the conserved F or W.

j_call cdr3_length v_call cdr3_aa
TRBJ1-5 15 TRBV4-1 CASSQEDRDNQPQHF
TRBJ1-4 16 TRBV2 CASSLGHPATNEKLFF
TRBJ1-1 14 TRBV29-1 CSVEGTGGRTEAFF
TRBJ1-5 14 TRBV20-1 CSAREEGAATSLTF
TRBJ2-3 18 TRBV27 CASSHGLAGGPVTDTQYF
TRBJ2-7 16 TRBV3-1 CASSQDAGGSSYEQYF
TRBJ1-2 14 TRBV30 CAWSVMTDLDGYTF
TRBJ2-1 17 TRBV3-1 CASSQGTSGRGPNEQFF
TRBJ2-1 16 TRBV24-1 CATSDSRTGVYNEQFF
TRBJ1-1 14 TRBV15 CATSRDRSNTEAFF
TRBJ1-1 16 TRBV5-1 CASSLDYPEADTEAFF
TRBJ2-3 15 TRBV5-6 CASSLDRGVADTQYF
TRBJ1-3 15 TRBV4-1 CASSQAGTSGNTIYF
TRBJ2-5 11 TRBV7-2 CASSRDIIQYF
TRBJ1-1 19 TRBV4-1 CASSQGSTGTGGEDTEAFF
TRBJ2-7 14 TRBV14 CASSQPGNAYEQYF
TRBJ2-7 15 TRBV7-6 CASSLGADSSYEQYF
TRBJ2-1 15 TRBV27 CASRGYQGADNEQFF
TRBJ2-5 14 TRBV29-1 CSVEYGRELETQYF
TRBJ2-7 14 TRBV12-3/TRBV12-4 CASSSSLTIYEQYF
TRBJ2-7 14 TRBV6-2/TRBV6-3 CASSYRAGGYEQYF
TRBJ1-1 10 TRBV2 CASGWGEAFF
TRBJ2-7 15 TRBV15 CATSRELALNYEQYF
TRBJ1-1 16 TRBV5-1 CASSQDSAQTGTEAFF
TRBJ1-1 14 TRBV15 CATSREDPNTEAFF
TRBJ1-1 16 TRBV5-1 CASSLGVGLMNTEAFF
TRBJ2-7 14 TRBV6-5 CASSYSFEGYEQYF
TRBJ1-5 14 TRBV2 CASRSGQGHQPQHF
TRBJ2-1 16 TRBV4-1 CASSQEGPGAYNEQFF
TRBJ2-7 14 TRBV4-1 CASSQRRSSYEQYF
TRBJ2-2 15 TRBV24-1 CATSDLQGDPGELFF
TRBJ1-1 18 TRBV24-1 CATSETRRVLTMDTEAFF
TRBJ2-7 18 TRBV4-1 CASSQASRELAGSGEQYF
TRBJ2-3 15 TRBV6-1 CASSPDGALKDTQYF
TRBJ1-4 15 TRBV4-1 CASRQGPQGIEKLFF
TRBJ2-7 13 TRBV6-1 CASSLYGPDEQYF
TRBJ2-5 13 TRBV20-1 CSARTLKVETQYF
TRBJ2-1 12 TRBV2 CASRDLGNEQFF
TRBJ2-2 15 TRBV28 CASSYRRINTGELFF
TRBJ1-4 14 TRBV6-1 CASSEGQGKEKLFF
TRBJ2-3 15 TRBV7-2 CASSQPGLGTDTQYF
TRBJ1-2 14 TRBV11-3 CASSLQGANYGYTF
TRBJ2-3 16 TRBV7-9 CASSSSMDRGTDTQYF
TRBJ2-7 17 TRBV5-6 CASSPYLGQASSYEQYF
TRBJ2-1 14 TRBV7-8 CASSQQSTGNEQFF
TRBJ1-1 15 TRBV5-1 CASSLEWGQASEAFF
TRBJ2-2 16 TRBV6-5 CASSYGGVLDTGELFF
TRBJ1-4 15 TRBV4-2 CASSQEVNLDEKLFF
TRBJ1-2 16 TRBV28 CASSLSGTTLGWGYTF
TRBJ1-2 13 TRBV7-9 CASSSFPLYGYTF
TRBJ2-1 13 TRBV29-1 CSVEGTRPDEQFF
TRBJ2-1 14 TRBV5-4 CASSAPQTLDEQFF
TRBJ1-5 15 TRBV19 CASRAAWQGNQPQHF
TRBJ2-7 15 TRBV15 CATSRDPGSSYEQYF
TRBJ1-1 14 TRBV12-3/TRBV12-4 CASSFFGPGTEAFF
TRBJ1-1 13 TRBV20-1 CSASFPGNTEAFF
TRBJ2-2 14 TRBV20-1 CSARDQDLTGELFF
TRBJ2-7 13 TRBV27 CASTGQASYEQYF